This T cell receptor (beta chain) appears in the sequencing data of a study of OX40 agonist ivuxolimab in advanced cancers. Study background: Patients took ivuxolimab, an agonistic anti-OX40 (CD134) antibody.

The V gene's germline CDR1 is SGHRS and CDR2 YFSETQ. V lost 5 bases and J lost 5, with 13 bases in between. This CDR3 spans 13 amino acids. Study observations and caveats: In the 0.1 to 3.0 mg/kg range, CD4+ and CD8+ blood T cells had expanded clonally by week 6.

The cohort excluded patients with autoimmune disease history or systemic immunosuppression. The assay was immunoSEQ multiplex PCR, and TCRdb's table has in-frame clones only and misses some. The sample shows about 61,000 clones, 82% of them seen only once. As regards this clone: Its target is unknown.

The source material was CD4+ or CD8+ T cells sorted from blood, sampled in a trial of the OX40 agonist ivuxolimab. The sequence derives from an adult with an advanced solid tumor such as melanoma, head and neck, liver or kidney cancer. This chain joins TRBV5-1 and TRBJ2-5; D is unclear. The CDR3 here is CASRFGSGETQYF. CDR3 in DNA: TGCGCCAGCAGGTTCGGCAGTGGGGAGACCCAGTACTTC.